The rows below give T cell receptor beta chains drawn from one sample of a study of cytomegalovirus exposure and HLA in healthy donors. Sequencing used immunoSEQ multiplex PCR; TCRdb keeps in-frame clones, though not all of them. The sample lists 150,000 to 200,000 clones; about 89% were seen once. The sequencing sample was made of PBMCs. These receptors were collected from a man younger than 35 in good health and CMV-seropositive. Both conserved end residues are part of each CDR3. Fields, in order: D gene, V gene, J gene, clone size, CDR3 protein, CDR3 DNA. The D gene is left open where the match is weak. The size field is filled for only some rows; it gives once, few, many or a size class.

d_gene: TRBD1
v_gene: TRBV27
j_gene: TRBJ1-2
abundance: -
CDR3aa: CASSSGTGGYGYTF
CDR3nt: TGTGCCAGCAGTTCTGGGACAGGCGGTTATGGCTACACCTTC

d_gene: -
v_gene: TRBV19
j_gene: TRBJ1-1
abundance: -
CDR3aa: CASSIVVENTEAFF
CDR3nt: TGTGCCAGTAGTATAGTTGTAGAGAACACTGAAGCTTTCTTT

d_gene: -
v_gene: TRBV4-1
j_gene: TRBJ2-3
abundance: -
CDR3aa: CASSQENRAYTNTQYF
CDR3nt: TGCGCCAGCAGCCAAGAAAACAGGGCCTACACAAATACGCAGTATTTT

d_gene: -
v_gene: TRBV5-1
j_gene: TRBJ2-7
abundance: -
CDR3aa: CASSFLQGSYEQYF
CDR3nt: TGCGCCAGCAGCTTCTTACAGGGCTCCTACGAGCAGTACTTC

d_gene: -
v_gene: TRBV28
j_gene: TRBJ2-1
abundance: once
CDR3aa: CASSLLAFLYNEQFF
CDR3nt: TGTGCCAGCAGTTTATTGGCTTTCTTGTACAATGAGCAGTTCTTC

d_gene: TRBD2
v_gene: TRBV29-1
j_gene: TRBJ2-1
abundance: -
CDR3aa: CSVDLGTSGYNEQFF
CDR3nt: TGCAGCGTTGACCTCGGGACTAGCGGCTACAATGAGCAGTTCTTC

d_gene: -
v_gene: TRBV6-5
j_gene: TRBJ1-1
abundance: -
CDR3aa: CASSSQGPGAFF
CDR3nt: TGTGCCAGCAGTTCTCAGGGGCCGGGGGCTTTCTTT

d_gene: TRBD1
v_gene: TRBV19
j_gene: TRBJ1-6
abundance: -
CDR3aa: CASSARTGGNSPLHF
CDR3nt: TGTGCCAGTAGTGCCCGGACAGGGGGTAATTCACCCCTCCACTTT

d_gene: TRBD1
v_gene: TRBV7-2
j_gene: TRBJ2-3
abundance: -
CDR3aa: CASSLALPGTGGDTQYF
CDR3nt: TGTGCCAGCAGCTTAGCGCTACCCGGGACAGGGGGAGATACGCAGTATTTT

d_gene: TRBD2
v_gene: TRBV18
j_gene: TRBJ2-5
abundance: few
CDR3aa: CASSPRTSGQETQYF
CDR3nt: TGTGCCAGCTCACCACGGACTAGCGGACAAGAGACCCAGTACTTC

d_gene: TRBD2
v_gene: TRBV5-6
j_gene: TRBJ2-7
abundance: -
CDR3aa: CASSLGLAGGEQYF
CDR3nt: TGTGCCAGCAGCTTAGGACTAGCGGGGGGGGAGCAGTACTTC

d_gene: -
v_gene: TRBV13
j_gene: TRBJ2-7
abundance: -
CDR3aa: CASSLLRETSMREQYF
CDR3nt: TGTGCCAGCAGCCTCCTGAGGGAGACCTCGATGAGGGAGCAGTACTTC

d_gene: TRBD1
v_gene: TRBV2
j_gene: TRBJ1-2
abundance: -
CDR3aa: CASSTRQGIVVGGYTF
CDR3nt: TGTGCCAGCAGTACTAGACAGGGTATAGTCGTGGGCGGCTACACCTTC

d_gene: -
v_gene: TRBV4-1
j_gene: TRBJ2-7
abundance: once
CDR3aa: CASSQTRDIFYEQYF
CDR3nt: TGCGCCAGCAGCCAGACCCGGGACATCTTCTACGAGCAGTACTTC

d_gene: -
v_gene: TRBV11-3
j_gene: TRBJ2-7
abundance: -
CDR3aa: CASSLTGITYEQYF
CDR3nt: TGTGCCAGCAGCCTAACAGGGATTACCTACGAGCAGTACTTC

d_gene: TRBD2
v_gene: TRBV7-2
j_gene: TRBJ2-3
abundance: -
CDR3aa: CASSPGGTSVSDTQYF
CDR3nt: TGTGCCAGCAGCCCAGGGGGGACTAGCGTCTCAGATACGCAGTATTTT

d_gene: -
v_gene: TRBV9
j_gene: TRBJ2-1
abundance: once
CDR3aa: CASSVDGSRNEQFF
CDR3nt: TGTGCCAGCAGCGTAGACGGGAGCCGGAATGAGCAGTTCTTC

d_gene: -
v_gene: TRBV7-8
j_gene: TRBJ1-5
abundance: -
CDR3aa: CASSSDSAFSNQPQHF
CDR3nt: TGTGCCAGCAGCTCCGACAGCGCATTTAGCAATCAGCCCCAGCATTTT

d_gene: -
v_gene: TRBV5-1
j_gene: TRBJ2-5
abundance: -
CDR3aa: CASSGGAHQETQYF
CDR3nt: TGCGCCAGCAGTGGGGGGGCCCATCAAGAGACCCAGTACTTC

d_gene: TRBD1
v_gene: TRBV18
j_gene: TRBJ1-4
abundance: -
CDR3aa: CASSPPWGQGDEKLFF
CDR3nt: TGTGCCAGCTCACCACCCTGGGGACAGGGGGACGAAAAACTGTTTTTT

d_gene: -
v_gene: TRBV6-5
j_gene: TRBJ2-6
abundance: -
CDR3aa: CASTRSGANVLTF
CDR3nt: TGTGCCAGCACGAGATCTGGGGCCAACGTCCTGACTTTC

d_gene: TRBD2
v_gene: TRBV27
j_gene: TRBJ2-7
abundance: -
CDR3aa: CASSLYSGSGYEQYF
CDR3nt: TGTGCCAGCAGTTTATATAGCGGGAGCGGGTACGAGCAGTACTTC

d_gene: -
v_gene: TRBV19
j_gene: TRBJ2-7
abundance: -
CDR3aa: CASSIDTGTFRYEQYF
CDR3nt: TGTGCCAGTAGTATAGATACCGGGACTTTCCGTTACGAGCAGTACTTC

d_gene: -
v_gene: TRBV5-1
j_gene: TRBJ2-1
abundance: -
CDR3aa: CASSLVRSSGEQFF
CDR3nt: TGCGCCAGCAGCTTGGTTCGGAGCTCGGGTGAGCAGTTCTTC

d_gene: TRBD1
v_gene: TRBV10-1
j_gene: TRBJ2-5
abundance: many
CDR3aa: CASSDNWTGIIDVQETQYF
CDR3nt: TGCGCCAGCAGTGACAACTGGACAGGGATAATCGATGTCCAAGAGACCCAGTACTTC

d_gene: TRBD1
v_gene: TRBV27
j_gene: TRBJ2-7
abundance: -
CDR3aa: CASSLAGTGYYEQYF
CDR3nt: TGTGCCAGCAGTTTAGCCGGGACAGGGTACTACGAGCAGTACTTC

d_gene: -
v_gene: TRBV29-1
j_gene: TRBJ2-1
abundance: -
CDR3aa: CSVERDYNEQFF
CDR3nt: TGCAGCGTTGAACGGGACTACAATGAGCAGTTCTTC

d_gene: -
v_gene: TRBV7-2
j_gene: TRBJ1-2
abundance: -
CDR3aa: CASSQWSGGQYGYTF
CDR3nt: TGTGCCAGCAGCCAATGGAGCGGGGGACAATATGGCTACACCTTC

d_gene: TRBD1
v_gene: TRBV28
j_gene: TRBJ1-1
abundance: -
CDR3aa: CASSSLGQGNTEAFF
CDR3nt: TGTGCCAGCAGTTCCCTAGGACAGGGTAACACTGAAGCTTTCTTT

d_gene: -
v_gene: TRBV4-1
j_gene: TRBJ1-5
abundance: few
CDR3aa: CASSQNRDSNQPQHF
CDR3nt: TGCGCCAGCAGCCAAAACAGGGACAGCAATCAGCCCCAGCATTTT

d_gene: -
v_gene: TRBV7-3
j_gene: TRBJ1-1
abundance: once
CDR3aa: CASSLWSVRSSEAFF
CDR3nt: TGTGCCAGCAGCTTATGGAGCGTACGCTCTTCTGAAGCTTTCTTT

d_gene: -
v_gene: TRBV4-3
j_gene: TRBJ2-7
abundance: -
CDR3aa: CASSQEWSQSYEQYF
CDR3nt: TGCGCCAGCAGCCAAGAATGGTCACAGTCCTACGAGCAGTACTTC

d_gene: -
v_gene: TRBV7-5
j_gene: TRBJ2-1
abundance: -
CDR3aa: CARSLAPGLAASNEQFF
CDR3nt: TGTGCCAGAAGCTTAGCCCCCGGACTAGCGGCCTCCAATGAGCAGTTCTTC

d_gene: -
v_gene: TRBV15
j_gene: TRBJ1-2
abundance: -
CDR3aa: CATSRDLARQNYGYTF
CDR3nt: TGTGCCACCAGCAGAGATTTAGCCCGGCAGAACTATGGCTACACCTTC

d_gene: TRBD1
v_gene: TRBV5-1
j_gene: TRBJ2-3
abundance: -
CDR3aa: CASCTQGQDTQYF
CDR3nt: TGCGCCAGCTGCACACAGGGGCAGGATACGCAGTATTTT

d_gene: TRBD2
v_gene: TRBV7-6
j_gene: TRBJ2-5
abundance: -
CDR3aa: CASSLLTSGGETQYF
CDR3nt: TGTGCCAGCAGCTTATTGACTAGCGGGGGAGAGACCCAGTACTTC

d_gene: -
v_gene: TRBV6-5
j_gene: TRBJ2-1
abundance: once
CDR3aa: CASSSGTRYNEQFF
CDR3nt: TGTGCCAGCAGTTCCGGGACTCGTTACAATGAGCAGTTCTTC

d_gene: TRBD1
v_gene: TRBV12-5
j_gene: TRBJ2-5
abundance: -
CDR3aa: CASGLDKSGTGNQETQYF
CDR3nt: TGTGCTAGTGGTTTGGACAAGTCCGGGACAGGGAACCAAGAGACCCAGTACTTC

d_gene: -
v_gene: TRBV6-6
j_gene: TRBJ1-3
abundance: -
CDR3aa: CASLQGSPFSGNTIYF
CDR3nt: TGTGCCAGCTTACAGGGATCTCCCTTCTCTGGAAACACCATATATTTT

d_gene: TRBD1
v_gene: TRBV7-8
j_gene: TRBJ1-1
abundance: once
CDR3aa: CASSWANRGLTTEAFF
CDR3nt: TGTGCCAGCAGCTGGGCGAACAGGGGGCTGACCACTGAAGCTTTCTTT

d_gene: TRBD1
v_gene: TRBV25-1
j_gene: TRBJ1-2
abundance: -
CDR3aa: CASRDGTGANYGYTF
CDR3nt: TGTGCCAGCAGAGACGGGACAGGGGCTAACTATGGCTACACCTTC

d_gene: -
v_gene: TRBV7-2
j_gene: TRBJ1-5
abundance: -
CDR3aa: CASSFSGADQPQHF
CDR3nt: TGTGCCAGCAGCTTTTCAGGGGCCGACCAGCCCCAGCATTTT

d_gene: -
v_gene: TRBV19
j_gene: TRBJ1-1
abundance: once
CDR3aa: CASSSDGMNTEAFF
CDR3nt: TGTGCCAGTAGTTCGGACGGGATGAACACTGAAGCTTTCTTT

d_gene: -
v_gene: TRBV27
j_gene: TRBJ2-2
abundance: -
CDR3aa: CASSLQGTNTGELFF
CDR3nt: TGTGCCAGCAGTTTACAGGGGACGAACACCGGGGAGCTGTTTTTT

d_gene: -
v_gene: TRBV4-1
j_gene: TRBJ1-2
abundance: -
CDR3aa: CASSQGAGSTF
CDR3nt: TGCGCCAGCAGCCAAGGGGCTGGGTCCACCTTC

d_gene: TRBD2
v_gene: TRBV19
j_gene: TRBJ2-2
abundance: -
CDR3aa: CASTKGLAGGELFF
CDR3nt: TGTGCCAGTACAAAGGGACTAGCGGGCGGGGAGCTGTTTTTT

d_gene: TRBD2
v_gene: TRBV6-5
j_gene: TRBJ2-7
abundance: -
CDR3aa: CASSYSAGGRYEQYF
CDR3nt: TGTGCCAGCAGTTACTCCGCGGGGGGTCGGTACGAGCAGTACTTC

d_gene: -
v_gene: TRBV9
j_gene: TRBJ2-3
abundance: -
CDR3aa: CASSVTSTDTQYF
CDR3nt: TGTGCCAGCAGCGTAACAAGCACAGATACGCAGTATTTT

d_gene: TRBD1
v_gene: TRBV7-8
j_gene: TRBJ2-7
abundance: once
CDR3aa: CASSSSRTGSGYEQYF
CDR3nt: TGTGCCAGCAGCTCATCCCGGACAGGGTCGGGTTACGAGCAGTACTTC

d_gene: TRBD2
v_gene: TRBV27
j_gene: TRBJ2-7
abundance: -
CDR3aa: CASGLAGSYEQYF
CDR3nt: TGTGCCAGTGGACTAGCGGGTTCCTACGAGCAGTACTTC

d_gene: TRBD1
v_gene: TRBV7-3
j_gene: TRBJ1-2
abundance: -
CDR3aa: CASSETGNYGYTF
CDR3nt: TGTGCCAGCAGCGAGACAGGGAACTATGGCTACACCTTC

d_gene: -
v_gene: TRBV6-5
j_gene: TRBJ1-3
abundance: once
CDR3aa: CASSPTFSAGNTIYF
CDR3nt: TGTGCCAGCAGTCCAACCTTTTCGGCTGGAAACACCATATATTTT

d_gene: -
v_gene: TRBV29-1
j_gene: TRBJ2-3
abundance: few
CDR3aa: CSVGSGASTDTQYF
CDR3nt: TGCAGCGTTGGTAGCGGAGCTAGCACAGATACGCAGTATTTT

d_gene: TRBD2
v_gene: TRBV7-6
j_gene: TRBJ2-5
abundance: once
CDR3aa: CASSLLAGGQETQYF
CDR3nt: TGTGCCAGCAGCTTACTAGCGGGGGGTCAAGAGACCCAGTACTTC

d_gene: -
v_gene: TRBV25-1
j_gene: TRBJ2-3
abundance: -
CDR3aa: CASSFSSSTDTQYF
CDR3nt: TGTGCCAGCAGTTTCAGTTCTAGCACAGATACGCAGTATTTT